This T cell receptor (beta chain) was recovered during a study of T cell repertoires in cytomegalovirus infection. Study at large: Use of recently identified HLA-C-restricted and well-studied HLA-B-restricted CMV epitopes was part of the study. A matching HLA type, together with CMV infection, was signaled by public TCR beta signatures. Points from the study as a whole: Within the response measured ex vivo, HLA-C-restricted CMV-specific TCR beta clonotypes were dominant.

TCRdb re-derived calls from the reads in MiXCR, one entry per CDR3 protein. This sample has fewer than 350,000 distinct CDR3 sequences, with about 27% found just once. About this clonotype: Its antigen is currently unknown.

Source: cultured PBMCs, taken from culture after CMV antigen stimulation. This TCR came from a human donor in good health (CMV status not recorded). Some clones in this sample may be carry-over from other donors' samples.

The CDR3 DNA reads as TGTGCCAGCAGCCTGGGGGAGGCCTGGCTAAGGGGAGAGACCCAGTACTTC. Amino acids: CASSLGEAWLRGETQYF. The V call is TRBV7-8, the J call TRBJ2-5; D might be TRBD2 (6 bases). This CDR3 is 17 amino acids long. CDR1 is SGHVS and CDR2 is FQNEAQ in the germline V gene. Trimming left V 5 bases short and J 4 bases short, with 23 bases between.